This TCR beta chain came from a study of T cells in Graves' hyperthyroidism and ophthalmopathy. Regarding the study as a whole: Ophthalmopathy was predicted by the model a median of 6.5 months ahead of onset.

This clonotype was seen at least ten times. As yet, its antigen is unknown. PBMCs were collected from an approximately 9 ml volume of fresh peripheral blood. Using RNA transcripts as the source, TCR beta CDR3 regions were amplified. First-round RT-PCR of the TCR CDR3 relied on the HTBI primer set. From the multiplex PCR reads, TCRdb called clonotypes with MiXCR, one entry per CDR3 protein. This sample has 300,000 to 450,000 distinct CDR3 sequences, with about 18% found just once. V lost 0 bases to trimming and J lost 0 bases, with 11 bases between them. This CDR3 spans 17 amino acids. Germline lookup yields CDR1 LNHNV and CDR2 YYDKDF (reference sequence).

The receptor was isolated from a woman aged 30 to 39 with Graves' hyperthyroidism that later progressed to Graves' ophthalmopathy. Sequencing input: blood. V is TRBV15 and J is TRBJ1-4, with D uncertain. This chain's CDR3 is CATSRDPHIATNEKLFF. CDR3 sequence (DNA): TGTGCCACCAGCAGAGACCCCCACATAGCAACTAATGAAAAACTGTTTTTT.